Given below is one T cell receptor (beta chain) in context. The entry originates in a study of OX40 agonist ivuxolimab in advanced cancers. Study background: Subjects had a mean age of around 60 years, with a range of about 20 to 85; around 84% were male.

This CDR3 is 17 amino acids long. The germline V gene has CDR1 LNHNV and CDR2 YYDKDF (reference sequence). The V gene end was trimmed by 1 base and the J gene end by 5 bases; junction bases not matched to a gene: 10. The table came from immunoSEQ multiplex PCR; TCRdb's copy has only in-frame clones and leaves some out. The sample shows around 60,000 clones, 84% of them seen only once. This specimen was CD4+ or CD8+ T cells sorted from blood, taken in a trial of the OX40 agonist ivuxolimab. The chain employs TRBV15 and TRBJ2-5; 10 bases map to TRBD2. This sequence originates from an adult with an advanced solid tumor such as melanoma, head and neck, liver or kidney cancer. This CDR3 reads CATSRGFTSGDLETQYF. In DNA form, the CDR3 reads TGTGCCACCAGCAGAGGGTTTACTAGCGGGGATCTTGAGACCCAGTACTTC.